This T cell receptor (beta chain) is drawn from a study of monozygotic twins with inflammatory bowel disease. Overall study findings and caveats: Compared with healthy co-twins, IBD patients showed reduced TCRbeta repertoire diversity by inverse Simpson.

Comments on this clonotype: Its specificity is not known.

Reprocessing the 5' RACE reads, TCRdb reports a single entry for every CDR3 protein and omits DNA. Listed are approximately 400,000 distinct CDR3 sequences; 2% to 2.5% falls within the top ten. The V gene's germline CDR1 is SGDLS and CDR2 YYNGEE. CDR3 length equals 13 residues. This receptor was identified in a human donor with ulcerative colitis or Crohn's disease, or a healthy co-twin of an affected twin (not recorded which). V is TRBV9 and J is TRBJ1-4. Sample: blood. The CDR3 loop reads CASSGAANEKLFF.